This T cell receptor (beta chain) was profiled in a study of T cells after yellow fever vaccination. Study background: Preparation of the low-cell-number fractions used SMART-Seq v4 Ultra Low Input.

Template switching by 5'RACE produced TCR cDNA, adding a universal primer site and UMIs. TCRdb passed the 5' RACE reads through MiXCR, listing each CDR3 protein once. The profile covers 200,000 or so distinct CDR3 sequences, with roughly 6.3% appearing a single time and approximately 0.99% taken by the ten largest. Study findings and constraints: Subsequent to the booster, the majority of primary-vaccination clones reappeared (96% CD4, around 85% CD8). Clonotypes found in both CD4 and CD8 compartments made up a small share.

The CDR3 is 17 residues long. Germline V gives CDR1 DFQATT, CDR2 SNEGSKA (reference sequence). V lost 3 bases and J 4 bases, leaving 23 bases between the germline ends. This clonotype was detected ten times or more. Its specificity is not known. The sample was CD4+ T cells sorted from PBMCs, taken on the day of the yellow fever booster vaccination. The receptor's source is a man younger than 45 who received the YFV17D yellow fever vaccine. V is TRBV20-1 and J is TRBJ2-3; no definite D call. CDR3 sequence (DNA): TGCAGTGCTAGGGGCGGCGGACGATTCAAAAGCGCAGATACGCAGTATTTT. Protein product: CSARGGGRFKSADTQYF.